The clone carrying this T cell receptor beta chain was detected ten times or more. The data are from a study of T cells in Graves' hyperthyroidism and ophthalmopathy. Amplification targeted TCR beta CDR3 regions from RNA transcripts. Using the HTBI primer set, a first-round RT-PCR was run on the TCR CDR3. TCRdb fed the multiplex PCR reads into MiXCR, producing one record per CDR3 protein. The table has about 290,000 distinct CDR3 sequences, about 13% seen once. Germline lookup yields CDR1 LGHDT and CDR2 YNNKEL (reference sequence). This CDR3 comprises 17 residues. The V and J ends lost 1 base and 0 bases, in that order; junction bases with no gene match: 4.

V and J are TRBV3-1 and TRBJ2-1; 9 positions match TRBD2. Sequencing was done on a sample of blood. The origin of this receptor is a middle-aged woman with Graves' hyperthyroidism. The CDR3 sequence is CASSQGLAVSSYNEQFF. CDR3 coding DNA: TGTGCCAGCAGCCAAGGACTAGCGGTTAGCTCCTACAATGAGCAGTTCTTC.